The rows below give T cell receptor beta chains drawn from one sample of a study of blood T cell repertoires in COVID-19. Method: immunoSEQ multiplex PCR; TCRdb's copy keeps in-frame clones and lacks some. Seen here are tens of thousands of clones, around 90% observed once, and the top ten hold roughly 2.5%. Sequenced sample: peripheral blood. The origin of the receptors is a man aged 50 to 59 with COVID-19, enrolled during active disease. Each CDR3 is given with its conserved first and last residue. D genes are given only for firm matches. Some rows have no size entry. The others give once, few or many, or a class for an expanded clone.

v_call: TRBV6-5
clone_size: NA
d_call: TRBD1
j_call: TRBJ1-5
cdr3_aa: CASSGQGYQPQHF
cdr3_nt: TGTGCCAGCAGCGGACAGGGTTATCAGCCCCAGCATTTT

v_call: TRBV28
clone_size: NA
d_call: TRBD1
j_call: TRBJ1-4
cdr3_aa: CASSLAGQGGEKLFF
cdr3_nt: TGTGCCAGCAGTTTGGCGGGACAGGGCGGTGAAAAACTGTTTTTT

v_call: TRBV7-2
clone_size: NA
d_call: NA
j_call: TRBJ1-1
cdr3_aa: CASSRFIALNTEAFF
cdr3_nt: TGTGCCAGCAGCCGTTTTATTGCGCTGAACACTGAAGCTTTCTTT

v_call: TRBV27
clone_size: NA
d_call: NA
j_call: TRBJ1-5
cdr3_aa: CASSPTGFGQPQHF
cdr3_nt: TGTGCCAGCAGTCCAACAGGGTTCGGCCAGCCCCAGCATTTT

v_call: TRBV19
clone_size: NA
d_call: NA
j_call: TRBJ1-2
cdr3_aa: CATGSVYGYTF
cdr3_nt: TGTGCCACCGGGAGCGTCTATGGCTACACCTTC

v_call: TRBV9
clone_size: NA
d_call: TRBD2
j_call: TRBJ2-2
cdr3_aa: CASSERGGANTGELFF
cdr3_nt: TGTGCCAGCAGCGAGCGCGGGGGGGCAAATACCGGGGAGCTGTTTTTT

v_call: TRBV6-2/TRBV6-3
clone_size: NA
d_call: NA
j_call: TRBJ1-6
cdr3_aa: CASSWTQGYNSPLHF
cdr3_nt: TGTGCCAGCAGTTGGACACAGGGTTATAATTCACCCCTCCACTTT

v_call: TRBV18
clone_size: NA
d_call: TRBD2
j_call: TRBJ2-5
cdr3_aa: CASSPLGEGLYQETQYF
cdr3_nt: TGTGCCAGCTCACCACTGGGGGAGGGTCTGTACCAAGAGACCCAGTACTTC

v_call: TRBV20-1
clone_size: NA
d_call: NA
j_call: TRBJ2-1
cdr3_aa: CSAGDYLEQFF
cdr3_nt: TGCAGTGCTGGAGACTACCTAGAGCAGTTCTTC

v_call: TRBV14
clone_size: NA
d_call: NA
j_call: TRBJ1-3
cdr3_aa: CASSQDPGTIYF
cdr3_nt: TGTGCCAGCAGCCAAGATCCCGGGACCATATATTTT

v_call: TRBV3-1/TRBV3-2
clone_size: NA
d_call: TRBD2
j_call: TRBJ2-1
cdr3_aa: CASSQVLAGANEQFF
cdr3_nt: TGTGCCAGCAGCCAAGTACTAGCGGGGGCCAATGAGCAGTTCTTC

v_call: TRBV24-1
clone_size: NA
d_call: TRBD1
j_call: TRBJ1-2
cdr3_aa: CATSASTGQGANYGYTF
cdr3_nt: TGTGCCACCAGTGCCAGCACGGGACAGGGGGCTAACTATGGCTACACCTTC

v_call: TRBV7-9
clone_size: NA
d_call: NA
j_call: TRBJ1-2
cdr3_aa: CASSHWVAGYGYTF
cdr3_nt: TGTGCCAGCAGCCACTGGGTGGCAGGATATGGCTACACCTTC

v_call: TRBV4-2
clone_size: once
d_call: NA
j_call: TRBJ2-5
cdr3_aa: CASSQDLGLRVETQYF
cdr3_nt: TGTGCCAGCAGCCAAGATCTAGGACTCCGGGTCGAGACCCAGTACTTC

v_call: TRBV7-3
clone_size: NA
d_call: TRBD2
j_call: TRBJ2-1
cdr3_aa: CASSPTSSGGEQFF
cdr3_nt: TGTGCCAGCAGCCCGACTAGCAGTGGAGGTGAGCAGTTCTTC

v_call: TRBV24-1
clone_size: once
d_call: NA
j_call: TRBJ1-2
cdr3_aa: CATSETGGATNYGYTF
cdr3_nt: TGTGCCACCAGTGAAACGGGCGGGGCAACTAACTATGGCTACACCTTC

v_call: TRBV6-6
clone_size: NA
d_call: NA
j_call: TRBJ2-7
cdr3_aa: CASKGGGAGEQYF
cdr3_nt: TGTGCCAGCAAAGGAGGGGGGGCTGGGGAGCAGTACTTC

v_call: TRBV27
clone_size: NA
d_call: TRBD2
j_call: TRBJ2-7
cdr3_aa: CASSLLAGPSYEQYF
cdr3_nt: TGTGCCAGCAGTTTATTAGCGGGGCCATCCTACGAGCAGTACTTC

v_call: TRBV10-2
clone_size: NA
d_call: NA
j_call: TRBJ2-2
cdr3_aa: CASLPPSRTGELFF
cdr3_nt: TGCGCCAGTTTACCCCCTAGCAGGACCGGGGAGCTGTTTTTT

v_call: TRBV19
clone_size: NA
d_call: NA
j_call: TRBJ2-3
cdr3_aa: CASRSYGDTQYF
cdr3_nt: TGTGCCAGTAGAAGTTACGGAGATACGCAGTATTTT

v_call: TRBV2
clone_size: NA
d_call: NA
j_call: TRBJ2-2
cdr3_aa: CASTRENTGELFF
cdr3_nt: TGTGCCAGCACCAGGGAGAACACCGGGGAGCTGTTTTTT

v_call: TRBV5-1
clone_size: once
d_call: TRBD2
j_call: TRBJ2-5
cdr3_aa: CASSSGTSGGRETQYF
cdr3_nt: TGCGCCAGCAGCTCCGGGACTAGCGGGGGGAGGGAGACCCAGTACTTC

v_call: TRBV18
clone_size: NA
d_call: TRBD1
j_call: TRBJ2-1
cdr3_aa: CASSDRGLNEQFF
cdr3_nt: TGTGCCAGCTCAGACAGGGGTCTCAATGAGCAGTTCTTC

v_call: TRBV14
clone_size: NA
d_call: TRBD1
j_call: TRBJ2-1
cdr3_aa: CASSRNRGGNEQFF
cdr3_nt: TGTGCCAGCAGCCGAAACAGGGGTGGCAATGAGCAGTTCTTC

v_call: TRBV5-8
clone_size: NA
d_call: TRBD2
j_call: TRBJ2-7
cdr3_aa: CASRRLAGVSYEQYF
cdr3_nt: TGTGCCAGCAGAAGACTAGCGGGGGTGTCCTACGAGCAGTACTTC

v_call: TRBV28
clone_size: few
d_call: NA
j_call: TRBJ1-6
cdr3_aa: CASIESSYNSPLHF
cdr3_nt: TGTGCCAGCATAGAGAGCTCCTATAATTCACCCCTCCACTTT

v_call: TRBV10-3
clone_size: once
d_call: NA
j_call: TRBJ1-2
cdr3_aa: CAISRTGGYTF
cdr3_nt: TGTGCCATCAGCCGTACGGGTGGCTACACCTTC

v_call: TRBV27
clone_size: NA
d_call: NA
j_call: TRBJ2-3
cdr3_aa: CASSLLGRGTDTQYF
cdr3_nt: TGTGCCAGCAGTTTATTGGGCAGGGGCACAGATACGCAGTATTTT

v_call: TRBV30
clone_size: NA
d_call: NA
j_call: TRBJ1-2
cdr3_aa: CAWSVPLTGEANYGYTF
cdr3_nt: TGTGCCTGGAGTGTACCCCTGACAGGCGAAGCTAACTATGGCTACACCTTC

v_call: TRBV4-2
clone_size: once
d_call: TRBD2
j_call: TRBJ2-3
cdr3_aa: CASSHPNGRSGGDRLDTQYF
cdr3_nt: TGTGCCAGCAGCCACCCAAATGGCCGCAGCGGGGGGGATAGATTGGATACGCAGTATTTT